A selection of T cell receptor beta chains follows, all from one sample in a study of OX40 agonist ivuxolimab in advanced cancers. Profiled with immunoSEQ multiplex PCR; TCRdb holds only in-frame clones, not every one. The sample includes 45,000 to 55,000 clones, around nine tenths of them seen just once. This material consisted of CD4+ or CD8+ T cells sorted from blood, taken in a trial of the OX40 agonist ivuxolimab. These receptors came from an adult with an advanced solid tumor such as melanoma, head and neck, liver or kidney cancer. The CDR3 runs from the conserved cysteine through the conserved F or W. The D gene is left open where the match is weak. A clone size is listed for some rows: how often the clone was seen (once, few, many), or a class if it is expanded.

CDR3nt: TGTGCCAGCAGTGAAGGGACAGGGGGCTACGAGCAGTACTTC
CDR3aa: CASSEGTGGYEQYF
abundance: NA
v_gene: TRBV6-1
d_gene: TRBD1
j_gene: TRBJ2-7

CDR3nt: TGTGCCAGCAGTTATTCCGACAGTCCCAATCAGCCCCAGCATTTT
CDR3aa: CASSYSDSPNQPQHF
abundance: NA
v_gene: TRBV6-5
d_gene: NA
j_gene: TRBJ1-5

CDR3nt: TGCGCCAGCAGCTTGGCTACCGTGGGCGGGGAGCTGTTTTTT
CDR3aa: CASSLATVGGELFF
abundance: once
v_gene: TRBV5-1
d_gene: NA
j_gene: TRBJ2-2

CDR3nt: TGTGCCACCAGCGCCCTAGGACAGCTGGGCGGCTACACCTTC
CDR3aa: CATSALGQLGGYTF
abundance: NA
v_gene: TRBV15
d_gene: NA
j_gene: TRBJ1-2

CDR3nt: TGTGCCAGCAGCTTCCGGAACACCGGGGAGCTGTTTTTT
CDR3aa: CASSFRNTGELFF
abundance: NA
v_gene: TRBV5-6
d_gene: NA
j_gene: TRBJ2-2

CDR3nt: TGTGCCAGCAGCCAAGGGCTAGCGGGCATCTACGAGCAGTACTTC
CDR3aa: CASSQGLAGIYEQYF
abundance: NA
v_gene: TRBV14
d_gene: TRBD2
j_gene: TRBJ2-7

CDR3nt: TGTGCCAGCATGGGATTTAGCACAGATACGCAGTATTTT
CDR3aa: CASMGFSTDTQYF
abundance: few
v_gene: TRBV9
d_gene: NA
j_gene: TRBJ2-3

CDR3nt: TGCGCCAGCAGCTCCGGGACAGGGGGTACCTACGAGCAGTACTTC
CDR3aa: CASSSGTGGTYEQYF
abundance: NA
v_gene: TRBV4-1
d_gene: TRBD1
j_gene: TRBJ2-7

CDR3nt: TGTGCCAGAAGCTTCTCGACAGACATCTATGGCTACACCTTC
CDR3aa: CARSFSTDIYGYTF
abundance: NA
v_gene: TRBV5-3
d_gene: NA
j_gene: TRBJ1-2

CDR3nt: TGTGCCAGCAGTACTACAGGGGGCTTCGGAAAACTGTTTTTT
CDR3aa: CASSTTGGFGKLFF
abundance: NA
v_gene: TRBV5-6
d_gene: TRBD1
j_gene: TRBJ1-4

CDR3nt: TGTGCCAGCAGTCCTCCGGGACTAGCTGTCAATGAGCAGTTCTTC
CDR3aa: CASSPPGLAVNEQFF
abundance: NA
v_gene: TRBV6-5
d_gene: TRBD2
j_gene: TRBJ2-1

CDR3nt: TGTGCCAGCAGTTTGCATAGCAATCAGCCCCAGCATTTT
CDR3aa: CASSLHSNQPQHF
abundance: NA
v_gene: TRBV27
d_gene: NA
j_gene: TRBJ1-5

CDR3nt: TGTGCCAGCCAATGGGACACTGAAGCTTTCTTT
CDR3aa: CASQWDTEAFF
abundance: NA
v_gene: TRBV6-6
d_gene: NA
j_gene: TRBJ1-1

CDR3nt: TGTGCAAGTCGCTTAGGCTCAGCGGGGTTCTCCTACGAGCAGTACTTC
CDR3aa: CASRLGSAGFSYEQYF
abundance: NA
v_gene: TRBV12-2
d_gene: NA
j_gene: TRBJ2-7

CDR3nt: TGCAGCGCGAGGGACTACCCCAATGAGCAGTTCTTC
CDR3aa: CSARDYPNEQFF
abundance: NA
v_gene: TRBV29-1
d_gene: TRBD2
j_gene: TRBJ2-1

CDR3nt: TGTGCCAGCAGTGATTTTTTGGTCGACTACCTCTCTGGAAACACCATATATTTT
CDR3aa: CASSDFLVDYLSGNTIYF
abundance: NA
v_gene: TRBV6-1
d_gene: NA
j_gene: TRBJ1-3

CDR3nt: TGTGCTAGCAGCTTAGTTCCTAGCGGGTTGGACTGGGAGACCCAGTACTTC
CDR3aa: CASSLVPSGLDWETQYF
abundance: NA
v_gene: TRBV7-7
d_gene: TRBD2
j_gene: TRBJ2-5

CDR3nt: TGTGCCTGGAGAACGACAGCTTTCCCGACCTACGAGCAGTACTTC
CDR3aa: CAWRTTAFPTYEQYF
abundance: NA
v_gene: TRBV30
d_gene: NA
j_gene: TRBJ2-7

CDR3nt: TGTGCCAGTAGTATACAGGGGATAGGGACAGATACGCAGTATTTT
CDR3aa: CASSIQGIGTDTQYF
abundance: NA
v_gene: TRBV19
d_gene: NA
j_gene: TRBJ2-3

CDR3nt: TGTGCCAGCAGTGACCCCCTCGGGACTAGCGGGAGGGGACATACGCAGTATTTT
CDR3aa: CASSDPLGTSGRGHTQYF
abundance: NA
v_gene: TRBV25-1
d_gene: TRBD2
j_gene: TRBJ2-3

CDR3nt: TGTGCCAGCAGATGGGGACTAGCTGGGGACGAGCAGTACTTC
CDR3aa: CASRWGLAGDEQYF
abundance: NA
v_gene: TRBV13
d_gene: TRBD2
j_gene: TRBJ2-7

CDR3nt: TGTGCCAGCTCACCGCCTCCTGGGGCCAACGTCCTGACTTTC
CDR3aa: CASSPPPGANVLTF
abundance: NA
v_gene: TRBV18
d_gene: NA
j_gene: TRBJ2-6

CDR3nt: TGTGCCAGCAGTGAAGAAGGGACAGGGAGCTACGAGCAGTACTTC
CDR3aa: CASSEEGTGSYEQYF
abundance: once
v_gene: TRBV6-1
d_gene: TRBD1
j_gene: TRBJ2-7

CDR3nt: TGTGCCAGCAAAGGGACAGGGTATAGGGATCAGCCCCAGCATTTT
CDR3aa: CASKGTGYRDQPQHF
abundance: NA
v_gene: TRBV28
d_gene: TRBD1
j_gene: TRBJ1-5

CDR3nt: TGTGCCTGGAGTGTATGGGGAGCCTATGGCTACACCTTC
CDR3aa: CAWSVWGAYGYTF
abundance: NA
v_gene: TRBV30
d_gene: NA
j_gene: TRBJ1-2

CDR3nt: TGTGCCAGCAGTCCCACAGCGGGGCAGGCGGAGACCCAGTACTTC
CDR3aa: CASSPTAGQAETQYF
abundance: NA
v_gene: TRBV6-6
d_gene: TRBD2
j_gene: TRBJ2-5

CDR3nt: TGTGCCAGCAGTGATGACACCGGGGAGCTGTTTTTT
CDR3aa: CASSDDTGELFF
abundance: NA
v_gene: TRBV2
d_gene: NA
j_gene: TRBJ2-2

CDR3nt: TGTGCCAGCAGCCCCCCGCGGGACTCCTACAATGAGCAGTTCTTC
CDR3aa: CASSPPRDSYNEQFF
abundance: NA
v_gene: TRBV7-9
d_gene: NA
j_gene: TRBJ2-1

CDR3nt: TGTGCCAGCAGCTTAGGCGCTAGCGGGAGGGGTGAGCAGTTCTTC
CDR3aa: CASSLGASGRGEQFF
abundance: NA
v_gene: TRBV7-6
d_gene: TRBD2
j_gene: TRBJ2-1

CDR3nt: TGCGCCAGCAGCCAAGTAGGTCAGGGATATGGCTACACCTTC
CDR3aa: CASSQVGQGYGYTF
abundance: NA
v_gene: TRBV4-1
d_gene: NA
j_gene: TRBJ1-2

CDR3nt: TGTGCCAGCAGTGAGGCGTGGGAGCAGTACTTC
CDR3aa: CASSEAWEQYF
abundance: few
v_gene: TRBV2
d_gene: NA
j_gene: TRBJ2-7

CDR3nt: TGCGCCAGCAGCCTTGACAGGGTTAATTCACCCCTCCACTTT
CDR3aa: CASSLDRVNSPLHF
abundance: NA
v_gene: TRBV4-1
d_gene: TRBD1
j_gene: TRBJ1-6

CDR3nt: TGCGCCAGCAGCTTTCTGCCTGAAGAGACCCAGTACTTC
CDR3aa: CASSFLPEETQYF
abundance: once
v_gene: TRBV5-1
d_gene: NA
j_gene: TRBJ2-5

CDR3nt: TGTGCCAGCAGCTTCAGCGGAATCTCCTACGAGCAGTACTTC
CDR3aa: CASSFSGISYEQYF
abundance: NA
v_gene: TRBV7-9
d_gene: NA
j_gene: TRBJ2-7

CDR3nt: TGTGCCAGCAGCTTAGCTAGGGAACGCAATCAGCCCCAGCATTTT
CDR3aa: CASSLARERNQPQHF
abundance: NA
v_gene: TRBV7-2
d_gene: NA
j_gene: TRBJ1-5

CDR3nt: TGTGCCAGCAGCCCCACCATTTATGATCGGGAGACCCAGTACTTC
CDR3aa: CASSPTIYDRETQYF
abundance: few
v_gene: TRBV7-3
d_gene: NA
j_gene: TRBJ2-5

CDR3nt: TGTGCCAGCAGTCGAAGCAATCAGCCCCAGCATTTT
CDR3aa: CASSRSNQPQHF
abundance: NA
v_gene: TRBV6-1
d_gene: NA
j_gene: TRBJ1-5

CDR3nt: TGTGCCAGCAGGGGCCCCAGGACAGGGCAAACTGAAGCTTTCTTT
CDR3aa: CASRGPRTGQTEAFF
abundance: NA
v_gene: TRBV28
d_gene: TRBD1
j_gene: TRBJ1-1

CDR3nt: TGTGCCAGCTCACCCGCCGAGGGGGTGAGGTACGAGCAGTACTTC
CDR3aa: CASSPAEGVRYEQYF
abundance: NA
v_gene: TRBV18
d_gene: NA
j_gene: TRBJ2-7